A single sample gave rise to the 9 T cell receptor beta chains below, sequenced in a study of regulatory T cells in long-lasting Graves disease. For TCR beta, libraries came from iRepertoire HTBI primers and Arm-PCR of CDR3 regions. TCRdb itself ran the multiplex PCR reads through MiXCR, one entry per CDR3 protein. There are about 300,000 distinct CDR3 sequences in the sample; about 20% occur only once, and more than 30% lies in the top ten. Time point specified: newly diagnosed GD, antithyroid drugs for less than 3 months. RNA isolated from PBMCs was used to make the TCR library. The sequencing used peripheral blood mononuclear cells (PBMCs), collected at new diagnosis, from a patient treated with antithyroid drugs. The receptors originated from a female donor with Graves disease.

This clonotype was observed at least ten times. The J gene is TRBJ2-7, the V gene TRBV18; D ambiguous. The germline V gene encodes CDR1 KGHSH and CDR2 LQKENI. V was cut by 6 bases and J by 1 base, with 16 bases left in between. There are 15 residues in the CDR3. In DNA form, the CDR3 reads TGTGCCAGCTCGCAGACCCACGACGGATCCTACGAGCAGTACTTC. Encoded protein: CASSQTHDGSYEQYF.

This clonotype appeared many times. V and J are TRBV12-3 or TRBV12-4 and TRBJ1-4; 9 nucleotides agree with TRBD1. The J segment lost 7 bases and the V segment lost 7 bases, leaving 10 bases of the junction unmatched. The CDR3 totals 15 residues. The DNA of the CDR3 is TGTGCCAGCAAGCCGACAGGGGGACGGGGTGAAAAACTGTTTTTT. Protein: CASKPTGGRGEKLFF.

The V and J genes are TRBV5-1 and TRBJ2-5; D is unresolved. Per the germline V gene, CDR1 is SGHRS and CDR2 is YFSETQ. Trimming left V 1 base short and J 1 base short, with 11 bases between. CDR3 length: 15 amino acids. CDR3 sequence: CASSLWSETQETQYF. DNA of the CDR3: TGCGCCAGCAGCTTGTGGTCCGAAACCCAAGAGACCCAGTACTTC.

This clonotype was picked up many times. For the CDR3, the DNA is TGTGCCAGCAGCCCCTTGGATGCGGCTCGAAGCTCCTACAATGAGCAGTTCTTC. The encoded protein is CASSPLDAARSSYNEQFF. J is TRBJ2-1 and V is TRBV27; no reliable D call. Deletions cut 6 bases from V and 0 bases from J, with 21 bases between. CDR3 length equals 18 residues. The V gene's germline CDR1 is MNHEY and CDR2 SMNVEV (reference sequence).

This clonotype was picked up many times. V and J are TRBV7-9 and TRBJ2-3, with D possibly TRBD1 on 5 matching bases. Germline V gene data show CDR1 as SEHNR and CDR2 as FQNEAQ (reference sequence). The CDR3 runs 15 residues. V was shortened by 1 base and J by 6 bases, with 14 bases between the two germline ends. DNA of the CDR3: TGTGCCAGCAGCTTAGGTCCAGGGCTGTCGGATACGCAGTATTTT. It translates to CASSLGPGLSDTQYF.

This clonotype was observed a few times. The rearrangement uses TRBV19 and TRBJ1-2, with D unresolved. V lost 3 bases, J lost 8 bases, and 13 bases lay in between. Per germline, CDR1 LNHDA and CDR2 SQIVND (reference sequence). The CDR3 contains 13 residues. For the CDR3, the DNA is TGTGCCAGTAGTATGAGTACAAACGGGGGCTACACCTTC. As protein: CASSMSTNGGYTF.

This clonotype appeared many times. The chain uses TRBV28 and TRBJ2-5; 9 bases align to TRBD1. Trimming cost V 5 bases and J 5 bases; bases outside gene matches: 6. The CDR3 extends over 14 amino acids. Germline CDR1 is MDHEN and CDR2 is SYDVKM. This CDR3 reads CASSGQGRGETQYF. Written as DNA, the CDR3 is TGTGCCAGCAGTGGACAGGGGAGAGGGGAGACCCAGTACTTC.

This clonotype was counted many times. This chain links TRBV12-3 or TRBV12-4 with TRBJ1-2; no reliable D call. This CDR3 is built from 12 residues. V lost 5 bases to trimming and J lost 6 bases, with 10 bases between them. The CDR3 region is CASSPRGDGYTF. The DNA for the CDR3 is TGTGCCAGCAGTCCCCGCGGGGATGGCTACACCTTC.

This clonotype was found many times. This chain connects TRBV11-2 to TRBJ2-5; 8 nucleotides align to TRBD2. From germline, CDR1 is SGHAT and CDR2 FQNNGV. The CDR3 covers 15 residues. The V segment lost 0 bases and the J segment 5 bases; nucleotides outside the gene matches: 5. The CDR3 region has the DNA TGTGCCAGCAGCTTAGATCGGTCTAGCGGGGAGACCCAGTACTTC. Its translation: CASSLDRSSGETQYF. The full variable domain, its missing parts supplied by reference TRBV11-2 and TRBJ2-5, is EAGVAQSPRYKIIEKRQSVAFWCNPISGHATLYWYQQILGQGPKLLIQFQNNGVVDDSQLPKDRFSAERLKGVDSTLKIQPAKLEDSAVYLCASSLDRSSGETQYFGPGTRLLVL.